This T cell receptor beta chain was documented in a study of blood T cell repertoires in COVID-19. Study at large: There were acute and convalescent COVID-19 samples, and they came from the United States, Italy and Spain. T cells, B-cell-depleted T cells, or PBMCs provided the cDNA or gDNA that served as material.

Trimming removed 8 bases at V and 2 bases at J, with 19 bases between. The germline V gene has CDR1 KGHSH and CDR2 LQKENI. The CDR3 totals 15 residues. Clinical histories supplied by participants themselves formed the basis of cohort assignment. Recovered Cohort 3 donors showed two negative PCRs, clearance, or symptom resolution. Sequencing was performed with immunoSEQ multiplex PCR; in TCRdb, only in-frame clones are kept and a portion is missing. The sample lists around 300,000 clones; roughly nine tenths were seen once. The chain combines TRBV18 with TRBJ2-7, with TRBD2 as a possible D gene (5 bases). Sequencing used PBMCs or T cells enriched from blood (not recorded which). The TCR originated in a woman between 50 and 59 years old who had recovered from COVID-19. The CDR3 is CASRSMITSPYEQYF. For the CDR3, the DNA is TGTGCCAGCCGAAGTATGATTACTAGTCCCTACGAGCAGTACTTC.